Listed below are T cell receptor beta chains from one sample, sequenced in a study of blood T cell repertoires in COVID-19. Method: immunoSEQ multiplex PCR; TCRdb's copy keeps in-frame clones and lacks some. The repertoire holds some 210,000 clones, with about four fifths as singletons. The sequenced material came from peripheral blood. Receptors originate from a woman in her 50s with active or convalescent COVID-19. Both conserved end residues are part of each CDR3. The D gene is left open where the match is weak. The size of a clone is reported for some rows only, either as once, few or many, or as a class for expanded clones.

V	D	J	size	DNA	CDR3
TRBV2	.	TRBJ1-5	few	TGTGCCAGCAGTGAATTTGGCAGGGGCCAGGATCAGCCCCAGCATTTT	CASSEFGRGQDQPQHF
TRBV12-5	TRBD1	TRBJ2-2	.	TGTGCTAGTGGTTCCGGACAGGGGGAGACCGGGGAGCTGTTTTTT	CASGSGQGETGELFF
TRBV5-1	.	TRBJ2-3	.	TGCGCCAGCAGCTCCCCAGGCACAGATACGCAGTATTTT	CASSSPGTDTQYF
TRBV30	TRBD2	TRBJ2-5	.	TGTGCCTGGAGTGTCGGAGGACTAGCGGGAGAGACCCAGTACTTC	CAWSVGGLAGETQYF
TRBV24-1	.	TRBJ2-2	.	TGTGCCACCAGTCGTCAGGGCGACACCGGGGAGCTGTTTTTT	CATSRQGDTGELFF
TRBV19	.	TRBJ2-3	.	TGTGCCAGTTCTTGGACAGCTAGCACAGATACGCAGTATTTT	CASSWTASTDTQYF
TRBV6-5	TRBD2	TRBJ2-1	.	TGTGCCAGCAGCGCACCGGGACTAGCTTACAATGAGCAGTTCTTC	CASSAPGLAYNEQFF
TRBV6-1	.	TRBJ1-5	.	.	CASIELSGFSLLVPLWSNQPQHF
TRBV9	.	TRBJ1-6	.	TGTGCCAGCAGCTCGACCGGGACTGTTTTTAATTCACCCCTCCACTTT	CASSSTGTVFNSPLHF
TRBV6-5	TRBD1	TRBJ1-3	.	TGTGCCAGCAGTATAAACAGGGGCTCTGGAAACACCATATATTTT	CASSINRGSGNTIYF
TRBV7-9	.	TRBJ1-2	.	TGTGCCAGCAGCCGGGTACAGGGCTATGGCTACACCTTC	CASSRVQGYGYTF
TRBV7-3	.	TRBJ2-5	few	TGTGCCAGCAGCTCTCAGTCTCAAGAGACCCAGTACTTC	CASSSQSQETQYF
TRBV5-1	.	TRBJ1-1	.	TGCGCCAGCAGCTTGGCTGCGGCGAACACTGAAGCTTTCTTT	CASSLAAANTEAFF
TRBV11-2	.	TRBJ1-3	.	TGTGCCAGCAGCTTAGATCCGGGGAGGTTCGGAAACACCATATATTTT	CASSLDPGRFGNTIYF
TRBV21-1	.	TRBJ2-7	few	TGTGCCAGCAGCTCCGGGTCAAAAGGTTACGAGCAGTACTTC	CASSSGSKGYEQYF
TRBV4-2	TRBD2	TRBJ2-3	once	TGTGCCAGCAGCCATCTTCATAGCGGGGTGGGGTTGGATACGCAGTATTTT	CASSHLHSGVGLDTQYF